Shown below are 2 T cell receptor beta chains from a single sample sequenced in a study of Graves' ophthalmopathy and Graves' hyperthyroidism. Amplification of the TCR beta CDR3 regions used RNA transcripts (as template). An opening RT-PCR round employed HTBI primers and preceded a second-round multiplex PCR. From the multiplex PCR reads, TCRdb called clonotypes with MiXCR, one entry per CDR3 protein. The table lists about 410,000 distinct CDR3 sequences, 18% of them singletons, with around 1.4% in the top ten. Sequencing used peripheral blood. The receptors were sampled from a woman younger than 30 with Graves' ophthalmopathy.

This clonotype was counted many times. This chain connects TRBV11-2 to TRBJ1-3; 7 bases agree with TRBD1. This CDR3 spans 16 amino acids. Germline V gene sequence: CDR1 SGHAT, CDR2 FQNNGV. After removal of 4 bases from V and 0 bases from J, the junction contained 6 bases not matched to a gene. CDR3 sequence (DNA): TGTGCCAGCAGCTCACGGACAGGATCCTCTGGAAACACCATATATTTT. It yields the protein CASSSRTGSSGNTIYF.

DNA of the CDR3: TGTGCCAGCTCCGGGACAGGGGGTATCAGCTATGGCTACACCTTC. It translates to CASSGTGGISYGYTF. The chain employs TRBV2 and TRBJ1-2; 11 bases are shared with TRBD1. The CDR3 contains 15 residues. Germline values: CDR1 SNHLY, CDR2 FYNNEI. V shed 8 bases and J 4 bases; nucleotides not matched to a gene: 9. The variable domain in full, completed from reference TRBV2 and TRBJ1-2, reads EPEVTQTPSHQVTQMGQEVILRCVPISNHLYFYWYRQILGQKVEFLVSFYNNEISEKSEIFDDQFSVERPDGSNFTLKIRSTKLEDSAMYFCASSGTGGISYGYTFGSGTRLTVV.